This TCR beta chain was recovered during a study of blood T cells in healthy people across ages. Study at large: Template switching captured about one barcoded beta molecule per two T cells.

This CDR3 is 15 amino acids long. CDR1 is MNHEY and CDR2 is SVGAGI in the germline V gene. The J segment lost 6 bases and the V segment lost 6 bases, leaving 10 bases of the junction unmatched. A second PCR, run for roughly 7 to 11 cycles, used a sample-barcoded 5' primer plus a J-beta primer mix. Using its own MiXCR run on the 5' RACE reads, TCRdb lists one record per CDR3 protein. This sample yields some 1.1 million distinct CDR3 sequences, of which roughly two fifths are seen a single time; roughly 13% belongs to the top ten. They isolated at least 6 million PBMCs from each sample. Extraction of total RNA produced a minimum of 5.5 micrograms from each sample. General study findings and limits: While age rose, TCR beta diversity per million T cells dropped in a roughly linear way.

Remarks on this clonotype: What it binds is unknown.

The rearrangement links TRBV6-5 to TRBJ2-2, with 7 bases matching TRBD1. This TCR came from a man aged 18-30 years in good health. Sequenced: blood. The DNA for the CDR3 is TGTGCCAGCAGCGCCGGGACAGAGAGTCCCGGGGAGCTGTTTTTT. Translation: CASSAGTESPGELFF.